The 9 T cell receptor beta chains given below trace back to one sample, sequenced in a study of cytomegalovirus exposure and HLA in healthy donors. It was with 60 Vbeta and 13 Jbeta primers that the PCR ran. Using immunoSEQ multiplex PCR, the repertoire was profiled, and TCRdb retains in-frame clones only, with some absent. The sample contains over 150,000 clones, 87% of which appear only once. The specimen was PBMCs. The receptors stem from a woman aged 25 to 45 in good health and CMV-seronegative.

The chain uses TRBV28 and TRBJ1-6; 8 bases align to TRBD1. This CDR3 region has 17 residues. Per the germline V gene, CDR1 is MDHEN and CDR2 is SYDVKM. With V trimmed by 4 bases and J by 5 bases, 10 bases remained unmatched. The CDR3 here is CASSSPTGAADNSPLHF. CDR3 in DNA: TGTGCCAGCAGTTCACCGACAGGGGCGGCAGATAATTCACCCCTCCACTTT.

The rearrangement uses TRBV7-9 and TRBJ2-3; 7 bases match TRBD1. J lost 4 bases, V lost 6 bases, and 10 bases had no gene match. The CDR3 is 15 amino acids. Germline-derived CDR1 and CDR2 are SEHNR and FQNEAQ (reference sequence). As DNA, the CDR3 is TGTGCCAGCAGTTCCGACAGGGCTTCGGCAGATACGCAGTATTTT. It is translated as CASSSDRASADTQYF.

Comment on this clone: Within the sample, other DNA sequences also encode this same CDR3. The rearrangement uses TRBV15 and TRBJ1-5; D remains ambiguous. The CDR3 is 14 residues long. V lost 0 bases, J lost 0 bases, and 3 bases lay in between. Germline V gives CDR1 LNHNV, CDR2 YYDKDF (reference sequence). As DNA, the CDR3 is TGTGCCACCAGCAGAGATCTTAGCAATCAGCCCCAGCATTTT. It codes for CATSRDLSNQPQHF.

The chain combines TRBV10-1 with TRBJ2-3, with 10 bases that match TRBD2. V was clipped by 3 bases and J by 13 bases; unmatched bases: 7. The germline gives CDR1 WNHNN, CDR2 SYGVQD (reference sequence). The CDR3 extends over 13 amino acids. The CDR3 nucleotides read TGCGCCAGCAGTGACAAAGCCAGCGGGAGGGAGTATTTT. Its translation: CASSDKASGREYF.

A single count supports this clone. The DNA for the CDR3 is TGTGCCATCAGTGTAACCACAGGGGCCAGCACAGATACGCAGTATTTT. Protein product: CAISVTTGASTDTQYF. The rearrangement uses TRBV10-3 and TRBJ2-3; 7 positions match TRBD1. The CDR3 is 16 amino acids. CDR1 is ENHRY, CDR2 SYGVKD, per germline. Trimming removed 4 bases from V and 0 bases from J; junction bases left unmatched: 7.

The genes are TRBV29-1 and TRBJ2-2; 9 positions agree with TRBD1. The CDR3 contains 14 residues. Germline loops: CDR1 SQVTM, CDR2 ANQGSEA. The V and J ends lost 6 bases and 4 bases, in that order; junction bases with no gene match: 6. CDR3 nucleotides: TGCAGCGTGAAAACAGGGGGCCGCACCGGGGAGCTGTTTTTT. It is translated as CSVKTGGRTGELFF.

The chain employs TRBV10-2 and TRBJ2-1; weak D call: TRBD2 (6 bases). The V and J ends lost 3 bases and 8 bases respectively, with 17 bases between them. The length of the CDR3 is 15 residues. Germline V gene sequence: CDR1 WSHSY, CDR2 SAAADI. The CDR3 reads CASSDRLGSHDEQFF. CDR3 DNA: TGCGCCAGCAGTGATAGACTAGGTAGCCACGATGAGCAGTTCTTC.

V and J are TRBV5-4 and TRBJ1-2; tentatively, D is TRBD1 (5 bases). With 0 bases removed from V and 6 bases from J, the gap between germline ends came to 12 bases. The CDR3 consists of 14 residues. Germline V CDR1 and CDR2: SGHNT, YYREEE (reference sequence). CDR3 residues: CASSLGQGLNGYTF. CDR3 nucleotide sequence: TGTGCCAGCAGCTTGGGGCAGGGATTGAATGGCTACACCTTC.

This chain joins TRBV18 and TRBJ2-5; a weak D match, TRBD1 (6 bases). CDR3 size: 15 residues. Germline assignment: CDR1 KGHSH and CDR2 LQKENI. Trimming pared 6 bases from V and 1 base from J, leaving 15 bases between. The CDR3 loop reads CASSIQGPFQETQYF. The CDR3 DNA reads TGTGCCAGCTCTATACAGGGACCCTTCCAAGAGACCCAGTACTTC.